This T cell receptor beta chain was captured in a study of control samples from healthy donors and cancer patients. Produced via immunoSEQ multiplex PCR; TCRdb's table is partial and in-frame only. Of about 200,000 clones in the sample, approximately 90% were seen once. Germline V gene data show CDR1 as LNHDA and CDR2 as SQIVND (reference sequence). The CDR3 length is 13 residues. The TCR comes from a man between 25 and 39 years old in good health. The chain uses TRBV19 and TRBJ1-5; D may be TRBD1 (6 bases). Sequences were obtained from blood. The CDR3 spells CVRGYRENQPQHF. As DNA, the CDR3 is TGTGTCAGGGGATACAGGGAGAATCAGCCCCAGCATTTT.